These 14 T cell receptor beta chains originate from one sample sequenced in a study of vaccination and CD4 T cells after COVID-19. Treatment given: 10-day PBMC culture with coronavirus spike peptide pools or control peptides (ViraFEST assay). Researchers collected the unexposed donor's CD4+ T cells before the COVID-19 pandemic (2011-2018). Their antigen targets remain unknown. Sequencing of DNA taken from cultured CD4+ T cells relied on the Oncomine TCR Beta short-read assay. The template was genomic DNA from cultured CD4+ T cells. TCRdb re-called the PCR reads through MiXCR, storing one row per CDR3 protein. The sample has some 8,900 distinct CDR3 sequences; about 32% are singletons. Sequenced: CD4+ T cells from blood, cultured in vitro. The receptors were gathered from a human donor in good health.

This clonotype was seen a few times. The genes are TRBV6-1 and TRBJ2-7; TRBD1 aligns across 8 bases. CDR1 is MNHNS and CDR2 is SASEGT in the germline V gene. This CDR3 has 13 amino acids. The trim removed 7 bases at V and 2 bases at J, leaving 4 bases unmatched. CDR3: CASKGQGTYEQYF. DNA for the CDR3: TGTGCCAGCAAAGGACAGGGTACCTACGAGCAGTACTTC.

V is TRBV19 and J is TRBJ1-5, with D hard to call. Trimming took off 4 bases at V and 0 bases at J, with 10 bases between the two ends. The germline V gene has CDR1 LNHDA and CDR2 SQIVND (reference sequence). This CDR3 spans 15 amino acids. The CDR3 DNA reads TGTGCCAGTAGTACTCTCCGAGTTAGCAATCAGCCCCAGCATTTT. Amino acids: CASSTLRVSNQPQHF.

This clonotype was found a few times. In nucleotides, the CDR3 is TGCGCCAGCAGCCTCCAGCGGGAACCTGCCTACGAGCAGTACTTC. Amino acid sequence: CASSLQREPAYEQYF. V usage is TRBV4-3 and J usage is TRBJ2-1; 7 positions match TRBD2. Gene TRBJ2-7 matches the end of the DNA better, so the J call may be wrong. This CDR3 has 15 amino acids. CDR1 and CDR2 (germline): LGHNA, YSLEER.

This rearrangement joins TRBV7-3 to TRBJ2-5; D may be TRBD1 (5 bases). The CDR3 totals 13 residues. Germline CDR1 and CDR2: SGHTA and FQGTGA. V gave up 4 bases and J gave up 3 bases, with 9 bases separating them. CDR3 bases: TGTGCCAGCAGCTCAAGCAGGGAAGAGACCCAGTACTTC. Protein: CASSSSREETQYF.

The rearrangement joins TRBV7-8 to TRBJ2-3; 10 bases align to TRBD2. J lost 0 bases, V lost 4 bases, and 4 bases had no gene match. Germline V gene lookup returns CDR1 SGHVS and CDR2 FQNEAQ. This CDR3 spans 16 amino acids. The CDR3 sequence: CASSSGLAESTDTQYF. CDR3 bases: TGTGCCAGCAGCTCAGGACTAGCGGAAAGCACAGATACGCAGTATTTT. Based on the CDR3 plus reference TRBV7-8 and TRBJ2-3, the full variable domain is GAGVSQSPRYKVAKRGQDVALRCDPISGHVSLFWYQQALGQGPEFLTYFQNEAQLDKSGLPSDRFFAERPEGSVSTLKIQRTQQEDSAVYLCASSSGLAESTDTQYFGPGTRLTVL.

The rearrangement links TRBV4-1 to TRBJ2-1, with D possibly TRBD1 on 5 matching bases. The germline V gene has CDR1 MGHRA and CDR2 YSYEKL. Trimming took 3 bases from V and 5 from J, leaving 23 bases between them. This CDR3 region has 18 residues. CDR3 nucleotides: TGCGCCAGCAGCCACCCCCCCAGGGCGCGATTGATTGACAATGAGCAGTTCTTC. Encoded protein: CASSHPPRARLIDNEQFF.

This chain links TRBV2 with TRBJ2-1; D remains ambiguous. V shed 8 bases and J shed 7 bases, with 9 bases lying between them. The germline gives CDR1 SNHLY, CDR2 FYNNEI. The CDR3 has 11 residues. The CDR3 protein is CASGGANEQFF. CDR3 coding DNA: TGTGCCAGCGGCGGTGCTAATGAGCAGTTCTTC.

V usage is TRBV6-1 and J usage is TRBJ2-7; either TRBD1 or TRBD2 may fit D (5 bases each). From germline, CDR1 is MNHNS and CDR2 SASEGT. The length of the CDR3 is 11 residues. Between the trimmed V and J ends, which lost 5 bases and 11 bases, there was a span of 13 bases. The CDR3 DNA reads as TGTGCCAGCAGTCACCCGGGACGGGAGTACTTC. It translates to CASSHPGREYF.

The gene calls are TRBV24-1 and TRBJ2-7; 8 nucleotides match TRBD1. Per the germline V gene, CDR1 is KGHDR and CDR2 is SFDVKD. V lost 5 bases and J lost 1; bases outside the gene matches: 9. The CDR3 extends over 16 amino acids. For the CDR3, the DNA is TGTGCCACCAGTGGCTTTGGACAGGGTGGTTCCTACGAGCAGTACTTC. This gives the protein CATSGFGQGGSYEQYF.

The V call is TRBV28, the J call TRBJ2-5, with TRBD2 identical over 12 bases. The CDR3 covers 17 residues. Germline assignment: CDR1 MDHEN and CDR2 SYDVKM. The V gene end was trimmed by 6 bases and the J gene end by 5 bases; junction bases not matched to a gene: 13. Here the CDR3 reads CASSLDSLAGGFETQYF. The CDR3 DNA reads TGTGCCAGCAGCTTAGACTCACTAGCGGGAGGCTTCGAGACCCAGTACTTC.

This rearrangement joins TRBV11-3 to TRBJ2-3; a possible D gene is TRBD2 (5 bases). CDR1 and CDR2 (germline): SGHNT, YENEEA. The CDR3 is 16 residues long. The ends were cut back, 0 bases at V and 9 bases at J, with 19 bases in the middle. Written as DNA, the CDR3 is TGTGCCAGCAGCTTAGAATGGGCCCCTCCGGGGAACACGCAGTATTTT. Protein product: CASSLEWAPPGNTQYF.

A few counts support this clonotype. V and J are TRBV7-9 and TRBJ2-5; D could derive from TRBD1 or TRBD2 (5 bases each). The germline V and J ends were trimmed by 2 bases and 5 bases, with 18 bases remaining between them. The CDR3 length is 16 residues. Germline V gives CDR1 SEHNR, CDR2 FQNEAQ (reference sequence). DNA of the CDR3: TGTGCCAGCAGCTTATTGGGAGAAGGGGTCGGCGAGACCCAGTACTTC. Translation gives CASSLLGEGVGETQYF.

This clonotype was found once. The chain links TRBV19 to TRBJ2-3; 7 bases are a match to TRBD1. The CDR3 covers 15 residues. The germline V gene has CDR1 LNHDA and CDR2 SQIVND (reference sequence). Losses at the gene ends were 3 bases for V and 1 base for J; bases not matched to a gene: 4. The CDR3 region is CASSISQGGTDTQYF. The CDR3 DNA reads as TGTGCCAGTAGTATCAGTCAGGGGGGCACAGATACGCAGTATTTT.

A few counts support this clonotype. The gene calls are TRBV20-1 and TRBJ2-7; D could derive from TRBD1 or TRBD2 (7 bases each). Looked up from germline, CDR1 is DFQATT and CDR2 is SNEGSKA (reference sequence). Between the trimmed V and J ends, which lost 3 bases and 2 bases, there was a span of 14 bases. The CDR3 is 14 residues long. The CDR3: CSARGGTAAYEQYF. As DNA, the CDR3 is TGCAGTGCTAGGGGAGGGACAGCTGCCTACGAGCAGTACTTC.